The 29 T cell receptor beta chains in this list originate from one sample, sequenced in a study of T cells in women clearing cervical HPV infection (dated by TCRdb to the late 2010s). The library was generated by the immunoSEQ multiplex PCR assay. Entries here come from immuneACCESS through TCRdb and include only in-frame sequences with V and J called. Some clones fail to appear in such tables; in the studies checked, an unresolved V gene covers under half of the shortfall, and the cause of the remainder is unknown. This sample's clone table shows 40,000 to 60,000 clones. The ten largest clones take up around 0.98% of the sample. Sequenced sample: blood buffy coat. These receptor sequences come from a woman aged 18-70 years with a cervical HPV16 infection that either progressed to CIN3+ or cleared (not recorded which).

About this clone: The read ends 3 residues shy of where the CDR3 ends; the end is completed using the germline J gene. The identical CDR3 is also encoded by other nucleotide sequences in the sample. The chain joins TRBV30 to TRBJ1-3; 7 bases are a match to TRBD1. CDR1 and CDR2 (germline): GTSNPN, SVGIG (reference sequence). The CDR3 sequence is 13 residues long. The V and J ends lost 3 bases and 8 bases, in that order; junction bases with no gene match: 7. The covered CDR3 bases are TGTGCCTGGAGCTTTAACAGGGGAGACACC. Translating it yields CAWSFNRGDT. The whole CDR3 sequence reads CAWSFNRGDTIYF.

Worth noting for this clone: The read is 3 residues too short to cover the CDR3 end, so that end is filled in from the germline J gene. The V and J genes are TRBV14 and TRBJ1-1; 7 bases are shared with TRBD1. The CDR3 extends over 14 amino acids. V was pared by 4 bases and J by 3 bases, with 5 bases of the junction left unmatched. Per germline, CDR1 SGHDN and CDR2 FVKESK. CDR3 region: CASSLPGTDTEAFF. The sequenced CDR3 bases are TGTGCCAGCAGCCTTCCCGGGACAGACACTGAA.

Remarks on this clone: Relative to the germline gene, one junction end is altered; a read error may explain this. The read gets to within 3 residues of the CDR3 end, and the germline J gene fills in the rest. The chain links TRBV20-1 to TRBJ2-3, with D possibly being TRBD2 (6 bases). Germline V gene data show CDR1 as DFQATT and CDR2 as SNEGSKA (reference sequence). The length of the CDR3 is 14 residues. CDR3 residues: CSARGGTSIDTQYF. CDR3 DNA, as far as it was read: TGCAGTGCTAGGGGGGGTACTAGCATAGATACG.

With respect to this clone: The read finishes 3 residues shy of the CDR3 end, and the germline J gene is used to complete it. V is TRBV2 and J is TRBJ2-3; D gene unclear. V lost 2 bases, J lost 2 bases, and 5 bases lay in between. The germline V gene encodes CDR1 SNHLY and CDR2 FYNNEI. The CDR3 extends over 13 amino acids. CDR3 region: CASSEHSTDTQYF. Partial CDR3 DNA: TGTGCCAGCAGTGAACATTCCACAGATACG. Full variable domain (outside the CDR3, taken from reference TRBV2 and TRBJ2-3): EPEVTQTPSHQVTQMGQEVILRCVPISNHLYFYWYRQILGQKVEFLVSFYNNEISEKSEIFDDQFSVERPDGSNFTLKIRSTKLEDSAMYFCASSEHSTDTQYFGPGTRLTVL.

Details on this clone: The CDR3 extends 3 residues past the end of the read, so its final part is completed from the germline J gene. J is TRBJ2-3 and V is TRBV13, with 7 bases aligning to TRBD2. The trim removed 8 bases at V and 2 bases at J, leaving 10 bases unmatched. Germline V CDR1 and CDR2: PRHDT, FYEKMQ (reference sequence). The CDR3 has 15 residues. CDR3 amino acids: CASLHYGGSTDTQYF. CDR3 bases read: TGTGCCAGCCTACATTACGGGGGGTCCACAGATACG. The full variable domain, in which reference TRBV13 and TRBJ2-3 provide the parts outside the CDR3, is AAGVIQSPRHLIKEKRETATLKCYPIPRHDTVYWYQQGPGQDPQFLISFYEKMQSDKGSIPDRFSAQQFSDYHSELNMSSLELGDSALYFCASLHYGGSTDTQYFGPGTRLTVL.

For this clone: From the germline J gene comes the end of the CDR3, since the read stops 3 residues before it. The chain carries TRBV5-5 and TRBJ2-7; maybe TRBD1 (6 bases). The V and J ends lost 0 bases and 4 bases respectively, with 14 bases between them. Germline CDR1 SGHKS, CDR2 YYEKEE (reference sequence). CDR3 length equals 15 residues. The CDR3 bases that were read are TGTGCCAGCAGCTTGGTTACAGGGATAGGGTACGAG. Protein sequence: CASSLVTGIGYE. The entire CDR3 protein is CASSLVTGIGYEQYF. Full variable domain (outside the CDR3, taken from reference TRBV5-5 and TRBJ2-7): DAGVTQSPTHLIKTRGQQVTLRCSPISGHKSVSWYQQVLGQGPQFIFQYYEKEERGRGNFPDRFSARQFPNYSSELNVNALLLGDSALYLCASSLVTGIGYEQYFGPGTRLTVT.

As for this clone: At one boundary the junction diverges from the germline segment, which might be a read error. The CDR3 end is not reached by the read, which stops 3 residues before it; the germline J gene fills it in. The rearrangement joins TRBV14 to TRBJ2-2; D possibly corresponds to TRBD1 (5 bases). Germline CDR1 SGHDN, CDR2 FVKESK. This CDR3 is built from 16 residues. CDR3: CSSSQRTGWKTGELFF. The covered CDR3 bases are TGTTCCAGCAGCCAACGCACAGGCTGGAAGACCGGGGAG.

Details on this clone: The read halts 3 residues ahead of the CDR3 end, with the missing end drawn from the germline J gene. The chain uses TRBV5-4 and TRBJ2-7, with 7 bases matching TRBD2. This CDR3 is 14 amino acids long. CDR1 is SGHNT and CDR2 is YYREEE in the germline V gene (reference sequence). V was clipped by 5 bases and J by 0 bases; unmatched bases: 5. CDR3 bases read: TGTGCCAGCAGTAGCGGGTCTTCCTCCTACGAG. Protein: CASSSGSSSYE. The CDR3 in full is CASSSGSSSYEQYF.

On this clone: The read terminates 3 residues before the CDR3 end, so the remaining end is supplied by the germline J gene. V is TRBV5-8 and J is TRBJ2-1; 12 bases map to TRBD2. The ends lost 4 bases at V and 7 bases at J; junction bases unmatched: 6. Germline V gene sequence: CDR1 SGHTS, CDR2 YDEGEE. The CDR3 totals 15 residues. The CDR3 bases that were read are TGTGCCAGCAGCGCAGTGACTAGCGGGGGAAATGAG. Translating gives CASSAVTSGGNE. The complete CDR3 reads CASSAVTSGGNEQFF. Looking up the rest from reference TRBV5-8 and TRBJ2-1 gives the full variable domain: EAGVTQSPTHLIKTRGQQATLRCSPISGHTSVYWYQQALGLGLQFLLWYDEGEERNRGNFPPRFSGRQFPNYSSELNVNALELEDSALYLCASSAVTSGGNEQFFGPGTRLTVL.

On this clone: Read coverage stops 3 residues before the CDR3 terminus; the germline J gene supplies the remainder. The rearrangement uses TRBV5-1 and TRBJ2-4, with D perhaps being TRBD1 or TRBD2 (7 bases each). The length of the CDR3 is 19 residues. The V end was cut by 4 bases, the J end by 1 base, with 24 bases between. Per the germline V gene, CDR1 is SGHRS and CDR2 is YFSETQ. Incomplete CDR3 DNA: TGCGCCAGCAGCCCGGGTAGGGAGACAGGGAGGGTGGCCAAAAACATT. Protein: CASSPGRETGRVAKNI. From start to end, the CDR3 is CASSPGRETGRVAKNIQYF.

As regards this clone: The DNA ends 3 residues before the CDR3 does, and the rest of the CDR3 is filled in from the germline J gene. The chain links TRBV6-2 or TRBV6-3 to TRBJ1-5, with TRBD1 identical over 7 bases. The ends lost 2 bases at V and 6 bases at J; junction bases unmatched: 13. CDR3 length equals 17 residues. Germline CDR1 and CDR2: MNHEY and SVGEGT. The covered CDR3 bases are TGTGCCAGCAGTTACAAGATCGGCGAGGGGGCCTCTCAGCCC. It translates to CASSYKIGEGASQP. The whole CDR3 protein is CASSYKIGEGASQPQHF.

Comments on this clone: The read ends 3 residues before the CDR3 terminus; that terminus is restored from the germline J gene. The genes are TRBV28 and TRBJ2-7; TRBD1 is a possible D gene (6 bases). The CDR3 has 16 amino acids. V was trimmed by 2 bases and J by 4 bases, leaving 18 bases between them. Germline loops: CDR1 MDHEN, CDR2 SYDVKM. The CDR3 protein is CASSLHGQGLRYEQYF. The sequenced CDR3 bases are TGTGCCAGCAGTTTACATGGGCAGGGGTTGAGGTACGAG.

About this clone: The CDR3 end lies 3 residues beyond the end of the read and is filled in from the germline J gene. The J gene is TRBJ1-5, the V gene TRBV20-1; a weak D match, TRBD1 (6 bases). Germline loops: CDR1 DFQATT, CDR2 SNEGSKA (reference sequence). The CDR3 is made up of 15 amino acids. The V and J ends lost 5 bases and 3 bases respectively, with 17 bases between them. The CDR3 here is CSAVFWGPFNQPQHF. Incomplete CDR3 DNA: TGCAGTGCTGTCTTTTGGGGGCCTTTCAATCAGCCC.

As regards this clone: The read terminates 3 residues ahead of where the CDR3 ends, so the germline J gene completes it. V usage is TRBV2 and J usage is TRBJ1-6, with 7 positions matching TRBD1. Per the germline V gene, CDR1 is SNHLY and CDR2 is FYNNEI. This CDR3 contains 14 residues. Trimming took 6 bases from V and 9 from J; bases not matched to a gene: 8. CDR3: CASRRGQGISPLHF. CDR3 bases read: TGTGCCAGCAGAAGGGGGCAGGGGATTTCACCC. Based on the CDR3 plus reference TRBV2 and TRBJ1-6, the full variable domain is EPEVTQTPSHQVTQMGQEVILRCVPISNHLYFYWYRQILGQKVEFLVSFYNNEISEKSEIFDDQFSVERPDGSNFTLKIRSTKLEDSAMYFCASRRGQGISPLHFGNGTRLTVT.

As to this clone: The missing CDR3 end, 3 residues past where the read stops, is filled in from the germline J gene. This chain joins TRBV7-3 and TRBJ2-1; 15 nucleotides line up with TRBD2. V was pared by 1 base and J by 9 bases, with 7 bases of the junction left unmatched. Germline CDR1 SGHTA, CDR2 FQGTGA. This CDR3 is built from 17 residues. This chain's CDR3 is CASSLNGLAGGPGEQFF. The covered CDR3 bases are TGTGCCAGCAGCTTAAACGGACTAGCGGGGGGGCCGGGTGAG.

On this clone: The read is 3 residues too short to cover the CDR3 end, so that end is filled in from the germline J gene. The chain couples TRBV20-1 to TRBJ2-7; tentative D call: TRBD2 (5 bases). The CDR3 extends over 15 amino acids. V lost 0 bases, J lost 0 bases, and 12 bases lay in between. From germline, CDR1 is DFQATT and CDR2 SNEGSKA (reference sequence). Partial CDR3 DNA: TGCAGTGCTAGAGATTCGAGGGCCCGCTCCTACGAG. Translated, it gives CSARDSRARSYE. From start to end, the CDR3 is CSARDSRARSYEQYF.

Turning to this clone: Read coverage stops 3 residues before the CDR3 terminus; the germline J gene supplies the remainder. The rearrangement uses TRBV11-2 and TRBJ2-2; 9 positions match TRBD1. Per germline, CDR1 SGHAT and CDR2 FQNNGV. This CDR3 has 15 residues. The CDR3: CASSLPTGGSEKLFF. The CDR3 bases that were read are TGTGCCAGCAGCTTACCGACAGGGGGGAGTGAAAAG.

A word on this clone: Coverage ceases 3 residues before the CDR3 finishes, and the germline J gene fills in the end. The chain carries TRBV30 and TRBJ2-1, with 9 nucleotides matching TRBD2. The CDR3 runs 12 residues. Trimming at V came to 7 bases and at J to 4 bases, leaving 2 bases not matched to a gene. Germline-derived CDR1 and CDR2 are GTSNPN and SVGIG (reference sequence). The CDR3 is CASAGGYNEQFF. The sequenced part of the CDR3 DNA is TGTGCCTCTGCGGGGGGGTACAATGAG.

With regard to this clone: The sequence runs out 3 residues before the end of the CDR3; the remainder is reconstructed from the germline J gene. The V and J genes are TRBV7-9 and TRBJ1-2, with D possibly matching TRBD1 (6 bases). Per germline, CDR1 SEHNR and CDR2 FQNEAQ (reference sequence). This CDR3 has 15 residues. Incomplete CDR3 DNA: TGTGCCAGCAGCCTGGGACTAGCGGGGGCTGATGAC. Translation: CASSLGLAGADD. The CDR3 reads in full as CASSLGLAGADDYTF. The full variable domain, rest sourced from reference TRBV7-9 and TRBJ1-2, is DTGVSQNPRHKITKRGQNVTFRCDPISEHNRLYWYRQTLGQGPEFLTYFQNEAQLEKSRLLSDRFSAERPKGSFSTLEIQRTEQGDSAMYLCASSLGLAGADDYTFGSGTRLTVV.

About this clone: The read terminates 3 residues ahead of where the CDR3 ends, so the germline J gene completes it. The V gene is TRBV5-6, the J gene TRBJ2-7; 8 bases are shared with TRBD2. CDR1 is SGHDT and CDR2 is YYEEEE in the germline V gene. With 5 bases clipped from V and 4 bases from J, the junction kept 5 bases outside the gene matches. This CDR3 contains 13 residues. The sequenced part of the CDR3 DNA is TGTGCCAGCAGGCCCGCGGGGGGATACGAG. It is translated as CASRPAGGYE. The CDR3 reads in full as CASRPAGGYEQYF.

Points on this clone: One end of the junction is discordant with germline, which a read error may explain. The sequenced fragment ends 3 residues before the CDR3 boundary, so the rest is inferred from the germline J gene. This sequence joins TRBV18 and TRBJ2-4, with a weak D call TRBD1 (5 bases). The CDR3 totals 13 residues. Germline values: CDR1 KGHSH, CDR2 LQKENI. Partial CDR3 DNA: TGTGCCAGCACACCAGACAGTTTCTATGGT. Protein product: CASTPDSFYG. The CDR3 in full is CASTPDSFYGQYF.

A remark on this clone: The CDR3 extends 3 residues past the end of the read, so its final part is completed from the germline J gene. The chain has TRBV2 and TRBJ2-3; 9 bases align to TRBD2. The CDR3 runs 15 residues. Germline CDR1 is SNHLY and CDR2 is FYNNEI. The junction had 4 bases not matched to a gene; V was cut back by 6 bases and J by 0 bases. CDR3 DNA (partial): TGTGCCAGCAGACACAGCGGGGGGAGCACAGATACG. This sequence encodes CASRHSGGSTDT. The CDR3 in full is CASRHSGGSTDTQYF.

On this clone itself: The CDR3 is cut off 3 residues early in the read; its end comes from the germline J gene. The sample has other DNA sequences that encode this CDR3 too. The rearrangement joins TRBV2 to TRBJ1-2, with a weak D call TRBD1 (5 bases). Trimming took 6 bases from V and 2 from J, leaving 7 bases between them. CDR1 is SNHLY and CDR2 is FYNNEI in the germline V gene. The CDR3 extends over 12 amino acids. Partial CDR3 DNA: TGTGCCAGCAGGACAGAGAACTATGGC. Translated: CASRTENYG. The full-length CDR3 reads as CASRTENYGYTF.

As regards this clone: The read comes to an end 3 residues before the CDR3 does, leaving the germline J gene to fill in the end. This chain joins TRBV10-3 and TRBJ2-2, with 9 bases that match TRBD2. The CDR3 runs 13 residues. The germline gives CDR1 ENHRY, CDR2 SYGVKD. The CDR3 DNA, read in part, is TGTGCCGCGGGAGGGGGAAAGAATTCACCG. Its translation: CAAGGGKNSP. Given in full, the CDR3 is CAAGGGKNSPLFF.

On this clone: The CDR3 goes on 3 residues after the read ends, and that part is filled in from the germline J gene. The genes are TRBV19 and TRBJ1-4, with D hard to call. Trimming took 7 bases from V and 0 from J, leaving 9 bases between them. The CDR3 runs to 14 residues. Germline assignment: CDR1 LNHDA and CDR2 SQIVND (reference sequence). The covered CDR3 bases are TGTGCCAGTACTTCCAGAGCAACTAATGAAAAA. Protein sequence: CASTSRATNEK. The CDR3, in full, reads CASTSRATNEKLFF.

As to this clone: The read gets to within 3 residues of the CDR3 end, and the germline J gene fills in the rest. The gene calls are TRBV18 and TRBJ2-2, with D maybe TRBD1 (5 bases). The CDR3 has 16 amino acids. V shed 0 bases and J shed 2 bases, with 10 bases lying between them. Germline V lookup: CDR1 KGHSH, CDR2 LQKENI. The sequenced CDR3 bases are TGTGCCAGCTCACCACCGTACGGACAAAACACCGGGGAG. Translated, it gives CASSPPYGQNTGE. The entire CDR3 reads CASSPPYGQNTGELFF.

Comment on this clone: The read comes to an end 3 residues before the CDR3 does, leaving the germline J gene to fill in the end. This chain uses TRBV7-9 with TRBJ2-3, with 7 bases identical to TRBD1. CDR1 and CDR2 from the germline V gene are SEHNR and FQNEAQ (reference sequence). The CDR3 contains 13 residues. The DNA read from the CDR3 is TGTGCCAGCAGCTTGACAGGGCCGACGCCG. Protein sequence: CASSLTGPTP. The entire CDR3 is CASSLTGPTPQYF.

Turning to this clone: The read comes to an end 3 residues before the CDR3 does, leaving the germline J gene to fill in the end. The V call is TRBV5-6, the J call TRBJ2-7; 7 positions match TRBD1. Germline lookup yields CDR1 SGHDT and CDR2 YYEEEE. The V and J ends lost 9 bases and 3 bases, in that order; junction bases with no gene match: 12. CDR3 length equals 14 residues. CDR3 bases read: TGTGCCACCAGTTTTGGGACAGACCGCTACGAG. This sequence encodes CATSFGTDRYE. The whole CDR3 sequence reads CATSFGTDRYEQYF.

The CDR3 loop is CASSPPAAGGADTQYF. CDR3 DNA (partial): TGTGCCAGCTCACCACCTGCGGCCGGAGGGGCAGATACG. This chain connects TRBV18 to TRBJ2-3, with a possible D match to TRBD2 (6 bases). The sequence runs out 3 residues before the end of the CDR3; the remainder is reconstructed from the germline J gene. Germline CDR1 reads KGHSH; CDR2 reads LQKENI. Deletions cut 0 bases from V and 4 bases from J, with 14 bases between. CDR3 length: 16 amino acids.